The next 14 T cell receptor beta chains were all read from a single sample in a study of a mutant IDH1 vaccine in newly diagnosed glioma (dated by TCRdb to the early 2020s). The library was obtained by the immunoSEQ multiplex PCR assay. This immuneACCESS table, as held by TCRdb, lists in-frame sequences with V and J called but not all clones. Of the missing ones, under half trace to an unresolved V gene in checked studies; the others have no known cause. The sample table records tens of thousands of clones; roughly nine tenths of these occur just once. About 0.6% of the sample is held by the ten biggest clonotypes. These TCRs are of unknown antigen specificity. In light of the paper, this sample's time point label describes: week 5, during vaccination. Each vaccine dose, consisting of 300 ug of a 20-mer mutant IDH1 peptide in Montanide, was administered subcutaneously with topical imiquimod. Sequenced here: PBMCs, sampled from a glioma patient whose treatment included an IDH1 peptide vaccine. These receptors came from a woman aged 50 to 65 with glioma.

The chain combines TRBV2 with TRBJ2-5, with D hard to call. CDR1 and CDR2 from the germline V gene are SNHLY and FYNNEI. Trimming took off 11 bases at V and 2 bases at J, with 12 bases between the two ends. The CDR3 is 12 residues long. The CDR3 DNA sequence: TGTGCCGTTAGCCGGGTGCAAGAGACCCAGTACTTC. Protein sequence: CAVSRVQETQYF.

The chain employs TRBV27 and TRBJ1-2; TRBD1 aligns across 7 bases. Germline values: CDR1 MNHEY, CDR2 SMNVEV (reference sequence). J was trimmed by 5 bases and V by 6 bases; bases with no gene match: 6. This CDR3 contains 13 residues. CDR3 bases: TGTGCCAGCAGCCCATCAGGGGGGTATGGCTACACCTTC. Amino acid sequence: CASSPSGGYGYTF.

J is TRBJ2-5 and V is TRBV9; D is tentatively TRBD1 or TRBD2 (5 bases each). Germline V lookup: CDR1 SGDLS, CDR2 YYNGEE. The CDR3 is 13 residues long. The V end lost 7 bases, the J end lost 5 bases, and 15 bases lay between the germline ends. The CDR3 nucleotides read TGTGCCAGCTCCCGGGACCAGACGGAGACCCAGTACTTC. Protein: CASSRDQTETQYF.

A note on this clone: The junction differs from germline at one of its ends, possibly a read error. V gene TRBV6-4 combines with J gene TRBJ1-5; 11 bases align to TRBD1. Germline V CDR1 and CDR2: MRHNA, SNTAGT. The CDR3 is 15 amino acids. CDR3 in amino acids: CARRTGGRGNQPQHF. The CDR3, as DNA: TGTGCCCGCAGGACAGGGGGCAGGGGCAATCAGCCCCAGCATTTT.

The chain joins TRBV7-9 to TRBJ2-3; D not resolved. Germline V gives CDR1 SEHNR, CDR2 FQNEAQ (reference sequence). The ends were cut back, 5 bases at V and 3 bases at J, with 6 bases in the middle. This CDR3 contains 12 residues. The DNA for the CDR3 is TGTGCCAGCAGCCAAGGAACAGATACGCAGTATTTT. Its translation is CASSQGTDTQYF.

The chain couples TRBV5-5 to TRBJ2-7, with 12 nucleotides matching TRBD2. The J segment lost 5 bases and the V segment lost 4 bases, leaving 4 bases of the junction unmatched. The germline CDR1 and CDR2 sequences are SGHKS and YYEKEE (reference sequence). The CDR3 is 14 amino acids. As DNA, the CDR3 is TGTGCCAGCAGCAGGCGACTAGCGGGAGACGAGCAGTACTTC. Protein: CASSRRLAGDEQYF.

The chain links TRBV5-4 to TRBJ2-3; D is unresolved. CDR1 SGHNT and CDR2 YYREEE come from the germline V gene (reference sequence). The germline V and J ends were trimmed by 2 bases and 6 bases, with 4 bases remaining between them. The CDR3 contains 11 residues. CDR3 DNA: TGTGCCAGCAGCTTAGGTGATACGCAGTATTTT. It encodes CASSLGDTQYF.

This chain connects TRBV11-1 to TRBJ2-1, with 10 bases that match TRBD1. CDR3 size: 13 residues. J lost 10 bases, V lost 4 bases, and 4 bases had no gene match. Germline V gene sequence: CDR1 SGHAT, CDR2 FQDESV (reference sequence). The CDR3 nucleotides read TGTGCCAGCAGCTCGACAGGGGGCAGGGAGCAGTTCTTC. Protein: CASSSTGGREQFF.

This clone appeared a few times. CDR3 bases: TGCGCCAGCATCCCGGGGGACCCGAGCACCGGGGAGCTGTTTTTT. Translated: CASIPGDPSTGELFF. The rearrangement uses TRBV5-1 and TRBJ2-2; perhaps TRBD2 as D (6 bases). Germline V lookup: CDR1 SGHRS, CDR2 YFSETQ. This CDR3 has 15 residues. The V end was cut by 6 bases, the J end by 4 bases, with 16 bases between. The full variable domain, its missing parts supplied by reference TRBV5-1 and TRBJ2-2, is KAGVTQTPRYLIKTRGQQVTLSCSPISGHRSVSWYQQTPGQGLQFLFEYFSETQRNKGNFPGRFSGRQFSNSRSEMNVSTLELGDSALYLCASIPGDPSTGELFFGEGSRLTVL.

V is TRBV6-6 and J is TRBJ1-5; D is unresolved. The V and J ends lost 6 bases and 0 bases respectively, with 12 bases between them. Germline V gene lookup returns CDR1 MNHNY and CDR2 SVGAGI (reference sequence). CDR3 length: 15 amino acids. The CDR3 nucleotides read TGTGCCAGCAGCTCAGGTTTCCATAGCAATCAGCCCCAGCATTTT. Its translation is CASSSGFHSNQPQHF.

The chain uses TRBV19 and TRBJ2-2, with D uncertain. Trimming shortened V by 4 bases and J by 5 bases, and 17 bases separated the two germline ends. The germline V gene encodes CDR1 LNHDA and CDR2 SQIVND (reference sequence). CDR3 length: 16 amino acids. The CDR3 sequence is CASSTRMRRETGELFF. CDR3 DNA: TGTGCCAGTAGTACTCGGATGCGAAGAGAAACCGGGGAGCTGTTTTTT. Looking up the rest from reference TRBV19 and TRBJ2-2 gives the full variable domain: DGGITQSPKYLFRKEGQNVTLSCEQNLNHDAMYWYRQDPGQGLRLIYYSQIVNDFQKGDIAEGYSVSREKKESFPLTVTSAQKNPTAFYLCASSTRMRRETGELFFGEGSRLTVL.

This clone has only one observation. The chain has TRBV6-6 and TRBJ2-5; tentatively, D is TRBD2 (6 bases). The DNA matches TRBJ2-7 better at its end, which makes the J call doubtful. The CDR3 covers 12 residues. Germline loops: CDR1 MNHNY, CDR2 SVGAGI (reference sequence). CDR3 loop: CASSYSTSEQYF. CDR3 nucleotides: TGTGCCAGCAGTTACTCGACTAGCGAGCAGTACTTC.

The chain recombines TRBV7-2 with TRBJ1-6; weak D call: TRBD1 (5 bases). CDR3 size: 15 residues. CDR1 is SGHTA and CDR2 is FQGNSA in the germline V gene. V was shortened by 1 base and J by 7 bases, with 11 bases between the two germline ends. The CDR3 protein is CASSLVWTRNSPLHF. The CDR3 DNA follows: TGTGCCAGCAGCTTAGTTTGGACAAGGAATTCACCCCTCCACTTT.

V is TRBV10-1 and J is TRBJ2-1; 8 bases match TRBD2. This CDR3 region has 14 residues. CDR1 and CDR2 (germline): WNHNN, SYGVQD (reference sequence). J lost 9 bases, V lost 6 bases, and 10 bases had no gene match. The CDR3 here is CASSRTAGDTEQFF. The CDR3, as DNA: TGCGCCAGCAGCCGGACAGCGGGGGATACTGAGCAGTTCTTC.